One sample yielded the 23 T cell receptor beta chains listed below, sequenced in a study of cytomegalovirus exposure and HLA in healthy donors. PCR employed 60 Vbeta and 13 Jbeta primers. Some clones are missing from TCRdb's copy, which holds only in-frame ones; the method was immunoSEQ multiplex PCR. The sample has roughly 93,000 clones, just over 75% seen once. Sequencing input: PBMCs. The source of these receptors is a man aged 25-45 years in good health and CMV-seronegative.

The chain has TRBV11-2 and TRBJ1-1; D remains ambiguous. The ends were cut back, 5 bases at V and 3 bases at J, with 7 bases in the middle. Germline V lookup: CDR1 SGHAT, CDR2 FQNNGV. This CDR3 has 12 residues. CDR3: CASSLLDTEAFF. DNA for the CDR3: TGTGCCAGCAGCCTATTGGACACTGAAGCTTTCTTT.

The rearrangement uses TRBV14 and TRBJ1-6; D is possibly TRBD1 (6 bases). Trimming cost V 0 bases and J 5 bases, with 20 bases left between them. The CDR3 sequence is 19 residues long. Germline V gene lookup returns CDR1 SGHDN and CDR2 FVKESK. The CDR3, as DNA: TGTGCCAGCAGCCAAGATTTGGGGGCGGAAGGACAGAATAATTCACCCCTCCACTTT. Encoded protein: CASSQDLGAEGQNNSPLHF.

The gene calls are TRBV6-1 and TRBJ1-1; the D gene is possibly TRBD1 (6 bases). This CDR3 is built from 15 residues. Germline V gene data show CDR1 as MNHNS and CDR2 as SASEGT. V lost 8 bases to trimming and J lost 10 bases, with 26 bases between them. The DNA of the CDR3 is TGTGCCAGCCGAAAGTCCCGGGACATTTTCTACGGAGCTTTCTTT. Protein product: CASRKSRDIFYGAFF.

CDR3 loop: CASSFRGPTEAFF. As DNA, the CDR3 is TGCGCCAGCAGCTTCAGGGGGCCTACTGAAGCTTTCTTT. The V call is TRBV5-1, the J call TRBJ1-1; 8 nucleotides match TRBD1. This CDR3 has 13 residues. The germline V gene has CDR1 SGHRS and CDR2 YFSETQ. Losses at the gene ends were 2 bases for V and 5 bases for J; bases not matched to a gene: 2.

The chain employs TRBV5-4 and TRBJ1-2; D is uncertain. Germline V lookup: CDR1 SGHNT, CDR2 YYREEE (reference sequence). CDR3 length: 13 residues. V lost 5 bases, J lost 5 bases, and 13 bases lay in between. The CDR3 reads CASRSTEGYGYTF. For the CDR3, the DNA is TGTGCCAGCAGGTCTACAGAAGGTTATGGCTACACCTTC.

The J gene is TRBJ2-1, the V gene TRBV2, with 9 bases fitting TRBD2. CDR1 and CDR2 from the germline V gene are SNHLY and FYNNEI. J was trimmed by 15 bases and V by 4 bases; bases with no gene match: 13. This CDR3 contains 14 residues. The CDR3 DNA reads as TGTGCCAGCAGTGGGGGGATGAGCGGGGGGACGAGGTTCTTC. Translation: CASSGGMSGGTRFF.

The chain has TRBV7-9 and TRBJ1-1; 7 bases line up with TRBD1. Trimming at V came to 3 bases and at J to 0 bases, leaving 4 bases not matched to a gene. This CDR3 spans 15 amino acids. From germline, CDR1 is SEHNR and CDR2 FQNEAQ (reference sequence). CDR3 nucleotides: TGTGCCAGCAGCTTGACAGGGTTTTTGAACACTGAAGCTTTCTTT. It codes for CASSLTGFLNTEAFF.

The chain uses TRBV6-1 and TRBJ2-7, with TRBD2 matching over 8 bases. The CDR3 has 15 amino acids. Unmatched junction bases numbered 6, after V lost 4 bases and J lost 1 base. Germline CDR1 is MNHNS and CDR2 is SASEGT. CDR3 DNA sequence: TGTGCCAGCAGTGCCCGAGCGGGGGAATCCTACGAGCAGTACTTC. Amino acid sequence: CASSARAGESYEQYF.

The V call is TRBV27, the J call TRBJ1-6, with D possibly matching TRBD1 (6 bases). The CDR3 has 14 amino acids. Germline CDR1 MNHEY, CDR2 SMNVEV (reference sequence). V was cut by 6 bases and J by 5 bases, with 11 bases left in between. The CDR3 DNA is TGTGCCAGCAGCCCCCGGACAGATAATTCACCCCTCCACTTT. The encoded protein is CASSPRTDNSPLHF.

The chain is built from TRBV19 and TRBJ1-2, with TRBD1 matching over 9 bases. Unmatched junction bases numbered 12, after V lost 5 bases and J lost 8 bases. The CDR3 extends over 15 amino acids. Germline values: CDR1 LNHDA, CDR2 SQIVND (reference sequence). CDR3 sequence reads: CASSFNDRGGKGYTF. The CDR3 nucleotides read TGTGCCAGTAGTTTCAATGACAGGGGGGGCAAAGGCTACACCTTC. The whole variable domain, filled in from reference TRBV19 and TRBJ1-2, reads DGGITQSPKYLFRKEGQNVTLSCEQNLNHDAMYWYRQDPGQGLRLIYYSQIVNDFQKGDIAEGYSVSREKKESFPLTVTSAQKNPTAFYLCASSFNDRGGKGYTFGSGTRLTVV.

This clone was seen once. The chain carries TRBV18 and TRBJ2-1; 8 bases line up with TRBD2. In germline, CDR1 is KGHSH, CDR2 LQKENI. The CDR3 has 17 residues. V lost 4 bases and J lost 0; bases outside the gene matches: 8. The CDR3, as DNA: TGTGCCAGCTCACGAAGGCAGGCGGGAGGCTCCTACAATGAGCAGTTCTTC. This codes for CASSRRQAGGSYNEQFF.

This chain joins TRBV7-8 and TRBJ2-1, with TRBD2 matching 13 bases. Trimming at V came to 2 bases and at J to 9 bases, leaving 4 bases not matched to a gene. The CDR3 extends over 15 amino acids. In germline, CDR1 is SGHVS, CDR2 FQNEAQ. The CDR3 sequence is CASSLRLAGGGEQFF. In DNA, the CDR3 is TGTGCCAGCAGCTTAAGACTAGCGGGAGGAGGTGAGCAGTTCTTC. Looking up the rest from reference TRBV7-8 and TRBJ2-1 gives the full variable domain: GAGVSQSPRYKVAKRGQDVALRCDPISGHVSLFWYQQALGQGPEFLTYFQNEAQLDKSGLPSDRFFAERPEGSVSTLKIQRTQQEDSAVYLCASSLRLAGGGEQFFGPGTRLTVL.

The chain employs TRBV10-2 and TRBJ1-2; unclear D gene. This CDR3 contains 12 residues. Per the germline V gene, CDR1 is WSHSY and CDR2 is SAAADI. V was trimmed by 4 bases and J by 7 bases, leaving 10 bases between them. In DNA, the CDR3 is TGCGCCAGCAGTGGGCAGGCCTGTGGCTACACCTTC. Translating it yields CASSGQACGYTF.

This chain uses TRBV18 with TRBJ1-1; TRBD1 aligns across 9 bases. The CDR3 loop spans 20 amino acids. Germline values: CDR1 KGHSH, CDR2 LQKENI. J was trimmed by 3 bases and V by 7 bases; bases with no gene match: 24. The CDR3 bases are TGTGCCAGCTGCTCCGGGACAGGGTCAGGTCGAGGTATAGAGGACACTGAAGCTTTCTTT. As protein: CASCSGTGSGRGIEDTEAFF.

CDR3: CASSQAGKETQYF. CDR3 DNA sequence: TGTGCCAGCAGCCAGGCGGGGAAAGAGACCCAGTACTTC. This chain connects TRBV14 to TRBJ2-5; perhaps TRBD2 as D (6 bases). The V end was cut by 3 bases, the J end by 3 bases, with 8 bases between. The germline V gene has CDR1 SGHDN and CDR2 FVKESK. The CDR3 is 13 residues long.

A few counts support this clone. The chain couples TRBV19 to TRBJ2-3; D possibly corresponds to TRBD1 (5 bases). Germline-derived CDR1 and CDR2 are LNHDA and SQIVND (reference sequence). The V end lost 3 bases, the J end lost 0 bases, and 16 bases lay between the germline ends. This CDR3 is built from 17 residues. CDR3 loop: CASSIVGARTSTDTQYF. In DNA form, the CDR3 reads TGTGCCAGTAGTATTGTTGGGGCCCGAACTAGCACAGATACGCAGTATTTT. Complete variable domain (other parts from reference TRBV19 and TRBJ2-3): DGGITQSPKYLFRKEGQNVTLSCEQNLNHDAMYWYRQDPGQGLRLIYYSQIVNDFQKGDIAEGYSVSREKKESFPLTVTSAQKNPTAFYLCASSIVGARTSTDTQYFGPGTRLTVL.

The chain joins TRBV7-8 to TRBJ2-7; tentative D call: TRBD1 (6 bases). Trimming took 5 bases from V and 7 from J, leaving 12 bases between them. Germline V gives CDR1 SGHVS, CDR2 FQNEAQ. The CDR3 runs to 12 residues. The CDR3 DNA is TGTGCCAGCAGCGTTCCCCAGGGGGAGCAGTACGTC. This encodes CASSVPQGEQYV.

CDR3 amino acids: CASSKVGGINYGYTF. In DNA form, the CDR3 reads TGTGCCAGCAGCAAAGTGGGGGGAATCAACTATGGCTACACCTTC. This chain connects TRBV21-1 to TRBJ1-2. TRBV21-1 is deemed a pseudogene. This CDR3 is 15 amino acids long.

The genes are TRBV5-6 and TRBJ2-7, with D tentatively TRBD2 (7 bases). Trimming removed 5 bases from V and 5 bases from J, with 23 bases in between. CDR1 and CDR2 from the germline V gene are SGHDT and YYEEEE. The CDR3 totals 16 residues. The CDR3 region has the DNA TGTGCCAGCAGTTTCGAGGGGGGGCGCGGAACTAACGAGCAGTACTTC. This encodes CASSFEGGRGTNEQYF.

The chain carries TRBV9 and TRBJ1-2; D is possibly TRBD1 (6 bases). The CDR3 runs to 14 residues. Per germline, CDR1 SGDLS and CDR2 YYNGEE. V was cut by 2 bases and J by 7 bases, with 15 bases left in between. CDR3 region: CASSVGRGSRGYTF. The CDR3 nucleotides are TGTGCCAGCAGCGTCGGCAGGGGCTCTCGTGGCTACACCTTC.

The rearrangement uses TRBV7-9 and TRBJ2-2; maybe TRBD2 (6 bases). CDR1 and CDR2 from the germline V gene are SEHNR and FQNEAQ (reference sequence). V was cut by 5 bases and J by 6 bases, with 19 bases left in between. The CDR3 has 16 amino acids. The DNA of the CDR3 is TGTGCCAGCAGCCCTTCGGAGGGCGTGTGGGCCGGGGAGCTGTTTTTT. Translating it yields CASSPSEGVWAGELFF.

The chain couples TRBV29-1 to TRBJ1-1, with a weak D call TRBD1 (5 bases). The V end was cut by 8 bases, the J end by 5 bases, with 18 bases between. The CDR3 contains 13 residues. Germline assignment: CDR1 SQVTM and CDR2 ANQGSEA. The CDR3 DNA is TGCAGCTTGGGCGGAGCCGGGGGGACTGAAGCTTTCTTT. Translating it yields CSLGGAGGTEAFF.

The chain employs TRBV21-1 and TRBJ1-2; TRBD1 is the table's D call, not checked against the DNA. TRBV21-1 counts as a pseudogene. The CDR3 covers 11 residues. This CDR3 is CASSTGYGYTF. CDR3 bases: TGTGCCAGCAGCACAGGGTATGGCTACACCTTC.